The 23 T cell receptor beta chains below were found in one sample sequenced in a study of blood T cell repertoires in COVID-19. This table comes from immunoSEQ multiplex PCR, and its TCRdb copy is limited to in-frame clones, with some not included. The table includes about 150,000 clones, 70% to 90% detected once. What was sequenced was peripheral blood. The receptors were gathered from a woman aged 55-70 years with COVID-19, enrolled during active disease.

CDR3 region: CASSRGTGVSYEQYF. Here the CDR3 DNA reads TGTGCCAGCAGCCGAGGGACAGGGGTATCCTACGAGCAGTACTTC. The rearrangement joins TRBV11-3 to TRBJ2-7; 10 bases align to TRBD1. The length of the CDR3 is 15 residues. Trimming at V came to 5 bases and at J to 1 base, leaving 5 bases not matched to a gene. The germline V gene has CDR1 SGHNT and CDR2 YENEEA.

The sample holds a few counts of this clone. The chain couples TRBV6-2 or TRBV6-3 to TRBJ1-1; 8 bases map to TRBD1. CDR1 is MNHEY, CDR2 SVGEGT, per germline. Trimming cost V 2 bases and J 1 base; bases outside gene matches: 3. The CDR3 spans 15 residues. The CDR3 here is CASSYHRGRNTEAFF. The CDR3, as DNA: TGTGCCAGCAGTTACCACAGGGGGAGGAACACTGAAGCTTTCTTT.

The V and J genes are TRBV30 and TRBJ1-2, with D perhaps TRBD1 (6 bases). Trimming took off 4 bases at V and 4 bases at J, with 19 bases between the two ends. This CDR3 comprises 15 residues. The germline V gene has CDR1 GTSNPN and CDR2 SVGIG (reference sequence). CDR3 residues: CAWNRGAEKRYGYTF. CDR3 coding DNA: TGTGCCTGGAATCGGGGGGCGGAAAAGCGCTATGGCTACACCTTC.

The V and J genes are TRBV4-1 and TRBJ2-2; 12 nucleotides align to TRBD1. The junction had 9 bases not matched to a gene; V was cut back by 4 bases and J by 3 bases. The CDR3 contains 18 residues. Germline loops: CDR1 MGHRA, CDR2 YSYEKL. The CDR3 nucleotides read TGCGCCAGCAGCCGGCCGGGACAGGGGGCTCCCGACACCGGGGAGCTGTTTTTT. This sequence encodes CASSRPGQGAPDTGELFF.

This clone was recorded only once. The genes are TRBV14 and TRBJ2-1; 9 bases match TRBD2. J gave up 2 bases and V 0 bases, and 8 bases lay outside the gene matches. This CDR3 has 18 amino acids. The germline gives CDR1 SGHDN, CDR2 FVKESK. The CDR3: CASSQDTTSGYAYNEQFF. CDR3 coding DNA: TGTGCCAGCAGCCAAGATACCACTAGCGGGTACGCCTACAATGAGCAGTTCTTC.

The CDR3 DNA follows: TGTGCCAGCAGCTTGGTGCCAGGCGCAAAGGAGACCCAGTACTTC. Protein: CASSLVPGAKETQYF. The chain couples TRBV5-5 to TRBJ2-5; D remains ambiguous. The CDR3 is 15 residues long. V was cut by 0 bases and J by 5 bases, with 14 bases left in between. Looked up from germline, CDR1 is SGHKS and CDR2 is YYEKEE (reference sequence).

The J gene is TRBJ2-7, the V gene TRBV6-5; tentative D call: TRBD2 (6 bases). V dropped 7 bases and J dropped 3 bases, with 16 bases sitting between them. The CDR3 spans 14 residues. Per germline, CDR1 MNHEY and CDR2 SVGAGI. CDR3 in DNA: TGTGCCAGCAACCGGGGACTCGGGAGCTACGAGCAGTACTTC. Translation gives CASNRGLGSYEQYF.

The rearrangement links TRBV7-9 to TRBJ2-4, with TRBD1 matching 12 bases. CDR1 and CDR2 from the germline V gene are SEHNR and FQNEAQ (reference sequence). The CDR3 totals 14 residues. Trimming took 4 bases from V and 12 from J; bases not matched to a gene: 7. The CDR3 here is CASSSGTGGDSQYF. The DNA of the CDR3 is TGTGCCAGCAGCTCAGGGACAGGGGGCGATAGTCAGTACTTC.

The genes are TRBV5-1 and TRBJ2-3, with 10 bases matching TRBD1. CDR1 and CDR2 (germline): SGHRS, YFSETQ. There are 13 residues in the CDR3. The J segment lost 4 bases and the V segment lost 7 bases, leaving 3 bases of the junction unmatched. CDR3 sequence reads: CASGQGGADTQYF. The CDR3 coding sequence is TGCGCCAGCGGACAGGGGGGAGCAGATACGCAGTATTTT.

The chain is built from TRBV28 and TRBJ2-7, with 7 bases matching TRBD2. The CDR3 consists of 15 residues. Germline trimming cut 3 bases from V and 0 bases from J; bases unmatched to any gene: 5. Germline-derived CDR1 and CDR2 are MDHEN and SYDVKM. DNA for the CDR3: TGTGCCAGCAGTTTGCTAGCGGTGAGCTCCTACGAGCAGTACTTC. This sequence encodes CASSLLAVSSYEQYF.

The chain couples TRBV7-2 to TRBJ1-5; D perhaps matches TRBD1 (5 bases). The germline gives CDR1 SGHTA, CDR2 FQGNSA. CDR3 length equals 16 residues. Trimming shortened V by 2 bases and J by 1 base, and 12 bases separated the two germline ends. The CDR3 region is CASSLQPGLSNQPQHF. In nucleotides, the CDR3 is TGTGCCAGCAGCTTACAGCCAGGGTTGAGCAATCAGCCCCAGCATTTT.

In DNA form, the CDR3 reads TGCGCCAGCAGCCCCACGATGCGGGGGTCCTCTGGAAACACCATATATTTT. This gives the protein CASSPTMRGSSGNTIYF. The V call is TRBV5-1, the J call TRBJ1-3, with D perhaps matching TRBD1 (5 bases). Deletions cut 4 bases from V and 0 bases from J, with 17 bases between. Germline values: CDR1 SGHRS, CDR2 YFSETQ. CDR3 length equals 17 residues.

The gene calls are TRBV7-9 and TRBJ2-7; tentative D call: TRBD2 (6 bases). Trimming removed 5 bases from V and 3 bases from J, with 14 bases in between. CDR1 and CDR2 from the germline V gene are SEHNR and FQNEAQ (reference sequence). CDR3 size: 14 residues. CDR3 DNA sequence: TGTGCCAGCAGCCCGCGGACCGGGGGCTACGAGCAGTACTTC. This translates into CASSPRTGGYEQYF.

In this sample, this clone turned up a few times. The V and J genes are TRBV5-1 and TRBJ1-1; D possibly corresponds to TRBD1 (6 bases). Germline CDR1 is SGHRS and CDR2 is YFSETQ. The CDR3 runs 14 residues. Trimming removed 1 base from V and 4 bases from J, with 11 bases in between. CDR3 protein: CASSLSMGATEAFF. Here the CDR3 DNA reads TGCGCCAGCAGCTTGTCAATGGGGGCCACTGAAGCTTTCTTT.

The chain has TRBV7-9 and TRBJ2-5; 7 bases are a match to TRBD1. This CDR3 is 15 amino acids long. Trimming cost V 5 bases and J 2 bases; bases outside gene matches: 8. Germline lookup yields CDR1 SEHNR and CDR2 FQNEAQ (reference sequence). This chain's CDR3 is CASSKVPGQQETQYF. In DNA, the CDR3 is TGTGCCAGCAGCAAAGTCCCGGGACAGCAAGAGACCCAGTACTTC.

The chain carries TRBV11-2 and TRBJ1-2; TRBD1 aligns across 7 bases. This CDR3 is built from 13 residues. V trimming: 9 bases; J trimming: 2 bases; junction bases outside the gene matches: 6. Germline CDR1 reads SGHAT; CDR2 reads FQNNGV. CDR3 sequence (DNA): TGTGCCAGTAGACAGGGAGTGAACTATGGCTACACCTTC. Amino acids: CASRQGVNYGYTF.

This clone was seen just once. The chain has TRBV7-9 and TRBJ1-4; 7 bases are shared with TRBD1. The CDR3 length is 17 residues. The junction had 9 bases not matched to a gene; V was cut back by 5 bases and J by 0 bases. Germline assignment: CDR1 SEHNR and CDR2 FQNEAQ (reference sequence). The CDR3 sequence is CASSPRTGAATNEKLFF. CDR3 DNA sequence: TGTGCCAGCAGCCCGCGGACAGGCGCTGCAACTAATGAAAAACTGTTTTTT.

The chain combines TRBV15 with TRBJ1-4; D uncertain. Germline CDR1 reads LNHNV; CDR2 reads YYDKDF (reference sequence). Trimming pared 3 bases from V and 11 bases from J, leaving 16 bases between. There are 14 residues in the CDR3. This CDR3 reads CATSSREGMRKLFF. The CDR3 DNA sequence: TGTGCCACCAGCAGTAGGGAGGGAATGAGGAAACTGTTTTTT. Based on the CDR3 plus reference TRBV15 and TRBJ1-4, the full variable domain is DAMVIQNPRYQVTQFGKPVTLSCSQTLNHNVMYWYQQKSSQAPKLLFHYYDKDFNNEADTPDNFQSRRPNTSFCFLDIRSPGLGDTAMYLCATSSREGMRKLFFGSGTQLSVL.

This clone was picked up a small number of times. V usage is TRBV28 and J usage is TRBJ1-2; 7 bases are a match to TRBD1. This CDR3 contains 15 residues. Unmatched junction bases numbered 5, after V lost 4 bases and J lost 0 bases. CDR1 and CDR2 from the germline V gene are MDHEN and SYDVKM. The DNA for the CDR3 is TGTGCCAGCAGTTCCAGGGGGGACCCTAACTATGGCTACACCTTC. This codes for CASSSRGDPNYGYTF.

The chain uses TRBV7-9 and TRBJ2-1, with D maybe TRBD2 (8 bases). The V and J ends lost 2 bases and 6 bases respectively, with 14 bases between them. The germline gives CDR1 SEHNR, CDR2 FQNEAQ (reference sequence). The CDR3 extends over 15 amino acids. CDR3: CASSLREGASNEQFF. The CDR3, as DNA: TGTGCCAGCAGCTTACGGGAGGGGGCCTCCAATGAGCAGTTCTTC.

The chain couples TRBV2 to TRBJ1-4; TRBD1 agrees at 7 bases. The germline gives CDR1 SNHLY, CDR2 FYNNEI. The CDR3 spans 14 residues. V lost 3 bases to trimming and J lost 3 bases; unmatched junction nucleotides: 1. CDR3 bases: TGTGCCAGCAGTGAGGGACAGTCTAATGAAAAACTGTTTTTT. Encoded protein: CASSEGQSNEKLFF.

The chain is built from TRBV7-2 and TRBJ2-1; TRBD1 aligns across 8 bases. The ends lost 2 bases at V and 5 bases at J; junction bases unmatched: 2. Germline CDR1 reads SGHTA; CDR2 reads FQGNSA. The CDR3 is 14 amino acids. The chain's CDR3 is CASSLRQGNNEQFF. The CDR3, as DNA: TGTGCCAGCAGCTTAAGACAGGGGAACAATGAGCAGTTCTTC.

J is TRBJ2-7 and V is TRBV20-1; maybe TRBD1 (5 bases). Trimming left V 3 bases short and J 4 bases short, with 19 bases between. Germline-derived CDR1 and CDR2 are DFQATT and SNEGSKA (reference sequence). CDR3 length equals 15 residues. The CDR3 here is CSASPQGWVEYEQYF. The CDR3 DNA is TGCAGTGCTAGTCCCCAGGGTTGGGTCGAATACGAGCAGTACTTC.